The 12 T cell receptor beta chains below were found in one sample sequenced in a study of cytomegalovirus exposure and HLA in healthy donors. The study ran its PCR with 60 Vbeta and 13 Jbeta primers. The repertoire was sequenced with immunoSEQ multiplex PCR; TCRdb's copy has only in-frame clones and lacks some. The sample records more than 100,000 clones, around three quarters being singletons. Sequencing was done on a sample of PBMCs. These receptors were taken from a man aged 50-59 years in good health and CMV-seropositive.

The rearrangement uses TRBV4-3 and TRBJ2-2; D possibly corresponds to TRBD2 (7 bases). The germline V gene has CDR1 LGHNA and CDR2 YSLEER. V was clipped by 3 bases and J by 4 bases, with 12 bases between them. This CDR3 contains 15 residues. CDR3 sequence (DNA): TGCGCCAGCAGCCAGAATCGGGGGGCCACCGGGGAGCTGTTTTTT. As protein: CASSQNRGATGELFF.

The chain combines TRBV7-3 with TRBJ2-3; D possibly corresponds to TRBD2 (5 bases). Deletions cut 2 bases from V and 1 base from J, with 7 bases between. The CDR3 sequence is 14 residues long. CDR1 and CDR2 (germline): SGHTA, FQGTGA. CDR3 DNA: TGTGCCAGCAGCTTAGACGGGGGCACAGATACGCAGTATTTT. It specifies CASSLDGGTDTQYF.

This clone has just a few counts. The gene calls are TRBV27 and TRBJ1-1, with D hard to call. Germline V gene lookup returns CDR1 MNHEY and CDR2 SMNVEV (reference sequence). Trimming stripped 3 bases from V and 5 bases from J, with 16 bases between. This CDR3 has 15 amino acids. CDR3 sequence reads: CASSFLGNERTEAFF. CDR3 DNA sequence: TGTGCCAGCAGTTTTCTTGGGAATGAGCGGACTGAAGCTTTCTTT.

This sequence joins TRBV18 and TRBJ2-5; D is unresolved. Near its end, the DNA agrees better with TRBJ2-7, so the J call may be wrong. This CDR3 spans 11 amino acids. From germline, CDR1 is KGHSH and CDR2 LQKENI. In DNA form, the CDR3 reads TGTGCCAGCTCGCCCAACTACGAGCAGTACTTC. It yields the protein CASSPNYEQYF.

J is TRBJ2-1 and V is TRBV7-2; 9 bases are a match to TRBD1. Losses at the gene ends were 5 bases for V and 8 bases for J; bases not matched to a gene: 10. Germline CDR1 SGHTA, CDR2 FQGNSA. CDR3 size: 15 residues. CDR3 nucleotide sequence: TGTGCCAGCAGCCTTCGACAGGGGGTAGTCGATGAGCAGTTCTTC. Protein sequence: CASSLRQGVVDEQFF.

The chain joins TRBV27 to TRBJ2-3, with D possibly TRBD1 on 6 matching bases. Germline V lookup: CDR1 MNHEY, CDR2 SMNVEV (reference sequence). Trimming stripped 7 bases from V and 1 base from J, with 18 bases between. The CDR3 totals 16 residues. CDR3 region: CASTPKGGFGTDTQYF. CDR3 DNA sequence: TGTGCCAGCACCCCAAAAGGGGGTTTCGGCACAGATACGCAGTATTTT.

The chain employs TRBV28 and TRBJ1-2, with 7 bases identical to TRBD1. Unmatched junction bases numbered 9, after V lost 5 bases and J lost 0 bases. Germline V CDR1 and CDR2: MDHEN, SYDVKM. The CDR3 totals 16 residues. The CDR3 bases are TGTGCCAGCAGTCCTCGGACAGGAACAGCTAACTATGGCTACACCTTC. It codes for CASSPRTGTANYGYTF.

V and J are TRBV5-8 and TRBJ2-5; possibly TRBD2 for D (6 bases). Germline V CDR1 and CDR2: SGHTS, YDEGEE. The CDR3 has 14 amino acids. V lost 4 bases to trimming and J lost 4 bases, with 14 bases between them. The CDR3: CASSRGTAGETQYF. CDR3 nucleotides: TGTGCCAGCAGCCGAGGGACTGCCGGAGAGACCCAGTACTTC.

The chain carries TRBV7-2 and TRBJ2-7, with 7 bases that match TRBD2. Germline V gene data show CDR1 as SGHTA and CDR2 as FQGNSA. The trim removed 5 bases at V and 6 bases at J, leaving 4 bases unmatched. The CDR3 runs to 12 residues. CDR3 region: CASSPWGGEQYF. The CDR3 region has the DNA TGTGCCAGCAGCCCTTGGGGGGGCGAGCAGTACTTC.

The chain carries TRBV19 and TRBJ1-5; D gene uncertain. Per the germline V gene, CDR1 is LNHDA and CDR2 is SQIVND (reference sequence). V was trimmed by 0 bases and J by 4 bases, leaving 13 bases between them. The CDR3 runs to 16 residues. The CDR3 region has the DNA TGTGCCAGTAGTATAGATATATGGCAGAATAATCAGCCCCAGCATTTT. Its translation: CASSIDIWQNNQPQHF.

The genes are TRBV5-6 and TRBJ2-1; TRBD2 matches 13 bases. The CDR3 length is 13 residues. Germline V CDR1 and CDR2: SGHDT, YYEEEE. Trimming cost V 7 bases and J 7 bases; bases outside gene matches: 2. The CDR3 DNA reads TGTGCCAGCGGACTAGCGGGAGCGAATGAGCAGTTCTTC. Amino acid sequence: CASGLAGANEQFF.

V gene TRBV27 combines with J gene TRBJ1-1, with 10 bases fitting TRBD1. Germline V CDR1 and CDR2: MNHEY, SMNVEV (reference sequence). The CDR3 length is 14 residues. J was trimmed by 10 bases and V by 5 bases; bases with no gene match: 10. CDR3 bases: TGTGCCAGCAGTCCCTCTGGCCGGGACAGGGGAGCTTTCTTT. Protein sequence: CASSPSGRDRGAFF.